The 16 T cell receptor beta chains below all came from one sample that was sequenced in a study of T cell responses to AZD1222 COVID-19 vaccine. Here immunoSEQ multiplex PCR was the method, and the copy in TCRdb shows in-frame clones only, minus some. This sample carries about 130,000 clones, just over 85% of them seen once, and the ten largest clones take 10% to 15%. Specimen: peripheral blood, collected on day 0 of AZD1222 vaccination. The source of these receptors is an adult in good health.

The chain employs TRBV19 and TRBJ2-2; 8 bases are a match to TRBD1. The CDR3 is 15 residues long. Losses at the gene ends were 6 bases for V and 5 bases for J; bases not matched to a gene: 8. Germline assignment: CDR1 LNHDA and CDR2 SQIVND (reference sequence). This CDR3 is CASRPTGAGTGELFF. In nucleotides, the CDR3 is TGTGCCAGTAGGCCGACAGGGGCGGGTACCGGGGAGCTGTTTTTT.

This clone was picked up one time. The genes are TRBV7-2 and TRBJ2-2, with no clear D. CDR3 length equals 13 residues. The germline CDR1 and CDR2 sequences are SGHTA and FQGNSA. Trimming removed 0 bases at V and 7 bases at J, with 6 bases between. This CDR3 is CASSLASFGELFF. CDR3 nucleotides: TGTGCCAGCAGCTTAGCTTCATTCGGGGAGCTGTTTTTT.

The genes are TRBV5-3 and TRBJ1-5; D is undetermined. TRBV5-3 is assigned to the ORF class and has an uncertain function. V lost 4 bases and J lost 0, with 11 bases in between. The CDR3 has 15 amino acids. CDR3 bases: TGTGCCAGAAGCCCAATCCGGGTTAGCAATCAGCCCCAGCATTTT. Encoded protein: CARSPIRVSNQPQHF.

This clone was observed a single time. The chain uses TRBV20-1 and TRBJ2-5; unclear D gene. Trimming removed 3 bases from V and 4 bases from J, with 9 bases in between. The CDR3 contains 12 residues. From germline, CDR1 is DFQATT and CDR2 SNEGSKA (reference sequence). This CDR3 is CSASGAPETQYF. CDR3 coding DNA: TGCAGTGCTAGTGGAGCTCCAGAGACCCAGTACTTC.

V usage is TRBV21-1 and J usage is TRBJ2-2; the DNA was not compared with TRBD2, the D call given in the table. TRBV21-1 is listed as a pseudogene. The CDR3 loop spans 16 amino acids. The CDR3 loop reads CASSRRAGVTPGELFF. CDR3 in DNA: TGTGCCAGCAGCCGAAGAGCGGGAGTAACTCCCGGGGAGCTGTTTTTT.

This chain uses TRBV6-5 with TRBJ1-2; the match to TRBD1 covers 7 bases. CDR1 is MNHEY, CDR2 SVGAGI, per germline. The CDR3 runs 14 residues. V shed 5 bases and J 4 bases; nucleotides not matched to a gene: 7. The CDR3 spells CASSLSQGSYGYTF. CDR3 sequence (DNA): TGTGCCAGCAGTCTTTCACAGGGGAGCTATGGCTACACCTTC.

The genes are TRBV2 and TRBJ2-3, with TRBD1 identical over 9 bases. Per germline, CDR1 SNHLY and CDR2 FYNNEI. This CDR3 comprises 14 residues. The J segment lost 3 bases and the V segment lost 6 bases, leaving 4 bases of the junction unmatched. The CDR3 here is CASRTGQGTDTQYF. In DNA form, the CDR3 reads TGTGCCAGCAGGACTGGACAGGGGACAGATACGCAGTATTTT.

The chain joins TRBV2 to TRBJ2-3; 10 nucleotides line up with TRBD2. CDR3 length equals 17 residues. J gave up 0 bases and V 6 bases, and 9 bases lay outside the gene matches. Germline V CDR1 and CDR2: SNHLY, FYNNEI. The CDR3 here is CASSVKRGGTSTDTQYF. The CDR3 DNA follows: TGTGCCAGCAGCGTAAAGCGGGGGGGGACTAGCACAGATACGCAGTATTTT.

This clone was seen just once. The chain carries TRBV20-1 and TRBJ2-4, with a weak D call TRBD2 (6 bases). V lost 3 bases to trimming and J lost 0 bases, with 15 bases between them. This CDR3 region has 16 residues. Germline assignment: CDR1 DFQATT and CDR2 SNEGSKA (reference sequence). The CDR3 DNA is TGCAGTGCTAGTAACCCCGGGACTTTAGCCAAAAACATTCAGTACTTC. Translated, it gives CSASNPGTLAKNIQYF.

This rearrangement joins TRBV6-6 to TRBJ1-5; D is undetermined. V was cut by 2 bases and J by 9 bases, with 17 bases left in between. Germline CDR1 is MNHNY and CDR2 is SVGAGI (reference sequence). This CDR3 has 15 residues. The CDR3: CASSYRSHRATPQHF. CDR3 coding DNA: TGTGCCAGCAGTTACCGATCCCACCGGGCAACGCCCCAGCATTTT.

CDR3 in DNA: TGCGCCAGCAGCCCTCGGGAGAGCTACAATGAGCAGTTCTTC. Protein product: CASSPRESYNEQFF. The chain combines TRBV5-1 with TRBJ2-1; perhaps TRBD2 as D (6 bases). With 4 bases removed from V and 3 bases from J, the gap between germline ends came to 11 bases. In germline, CDR1 is SGHRS, CDR2 YFSETQ. The CDR3 totals 14 residues. The variable domain in full, with the rest retrieved from reference TRBV5-1 and TRBJ2-1, is KAGVTQTPRYLIKTRGQQVTLSCSPISGHRSVSWYQQTPGQGLQFLFEYFSETQRNKGNFPGRFSGRQFSNSRSEMNVSTLELGDSALYLCASSPRESYNEQFFGPGTRLTVL.

The gene calls are TRBV27 and TRBJ2-1; weak D call: TRBD1 (5 bases). V lost 8 bases to trimming and J lost 8 bases, with 16 bases between them. Germline V gene data show CDR1 as MNHEY and CDR2 as SMNVEV (reference sequence). CDR3 size: 13 residues. CDR3 in DNA: TGTGCCAGCCAGGTCAGGGAATTTGATGAGCAGTTCTTC. Protein sequence: CASQVREFDEQFF.

This clone appeared once. This rearrangement joins TRBV7-2 to TRBJ2-7; possible D gene TRBD1, 6 bases. The V and J ends lost 4 bases and 4 bases respectively, with 8 bases between them. CDR3 length: 12 residues. Germline lookup yields CDR1 SGHTA and CDR2 FQGNSA. The CDR3 DNA reads TGTGCCAGCAGCTCGACAGGTTACGAGCAGTACTTC. It yields the protein CASSSTGYEQYF.

The gene calls are TRBV5-4 and TRBJ2-5, with 8 bases aligning to TRBD2. Germline CDR1 is SGHNT and CDR2 is YYREEE (reference sequence). V lost 4 bases to trimming and J lost 5 bases; unmatched junction nucleotides: 13. The CDR3 loop spans 16 amino acids. Here the CDR3 reads CASSLARAGVGETQYF. The CDR3 nucleotides are TGTGCCAGCAGCCTAGCACGAGCGGGGGTCGGGGAGACCCAGTACTTC.

The V call is TRBV5-1, the J call TRBJ1-2; 8 nucleotides line up with TRBD1. This CDR3 comprises 14 residues. With V trimmed by 0 bases and J by 2 bases, 0 bases remained unmatched. The germline V gene has CDR1 SGHRS and CDR2 YFSETQ. The CDR3 region is CASSLGDRNYGYTF. CDR3 nucleotides: TGCGCCAGCAGCTTGGGGGACAGGAACTATGGCTACACCTTC.

The V and J genes are TRBV14 and TRBJ2-7; D not certain. This CDR3 region has 13 residues. V lost 1 base, J lost 7 bases, and 11 bases lay in between. Germline-derived CDR1 and CDR2 are SGHDN and FVKESK. The CDR3 DNA reads as TGTGCCAGCAGCCAAGTGAAGGACGGGGAGCAGTACTTC. Protein product: CASSQVKDGEQYF.